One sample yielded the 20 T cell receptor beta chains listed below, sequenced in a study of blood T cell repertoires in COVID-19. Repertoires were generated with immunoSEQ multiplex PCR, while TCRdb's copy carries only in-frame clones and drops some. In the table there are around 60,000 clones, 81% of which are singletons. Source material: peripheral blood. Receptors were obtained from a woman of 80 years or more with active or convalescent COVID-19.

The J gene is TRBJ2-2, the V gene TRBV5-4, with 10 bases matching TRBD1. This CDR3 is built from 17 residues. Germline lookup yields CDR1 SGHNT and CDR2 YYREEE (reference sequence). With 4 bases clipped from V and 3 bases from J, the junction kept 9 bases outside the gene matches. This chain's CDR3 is CASSIGGQGRYTGELFF. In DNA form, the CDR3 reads TGTGCCAGCAGCATCGGGGGACAGGGGCGATACACCGGGGAGCTGTTTTTT.

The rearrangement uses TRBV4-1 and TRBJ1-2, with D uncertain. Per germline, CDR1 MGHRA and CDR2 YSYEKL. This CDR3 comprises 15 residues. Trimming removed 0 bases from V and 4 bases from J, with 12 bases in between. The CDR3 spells CASSQEETVPYGYTF. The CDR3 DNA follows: TGCGCCAGCAGCCAAGAAGAAACGGTCCCCTATGGCTACACCTTC.

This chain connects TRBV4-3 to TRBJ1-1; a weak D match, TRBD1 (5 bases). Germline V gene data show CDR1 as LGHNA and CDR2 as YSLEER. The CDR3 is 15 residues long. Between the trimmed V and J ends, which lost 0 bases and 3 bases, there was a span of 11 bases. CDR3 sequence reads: CASSQDRWGDTEAFF. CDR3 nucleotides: TGCGCCAGCAGCCAAGATCGGTGGGGGGACACTGAAGCTTTCTTT.

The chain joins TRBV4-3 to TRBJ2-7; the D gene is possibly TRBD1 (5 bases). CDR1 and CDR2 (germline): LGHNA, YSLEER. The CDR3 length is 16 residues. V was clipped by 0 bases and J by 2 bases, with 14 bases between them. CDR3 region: CASSQDFTGSAYEQYF. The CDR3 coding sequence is TGCGCCAGCAGCCAAGATTTCACAGGTTCCGCCTACGAGCAGTACTTC.

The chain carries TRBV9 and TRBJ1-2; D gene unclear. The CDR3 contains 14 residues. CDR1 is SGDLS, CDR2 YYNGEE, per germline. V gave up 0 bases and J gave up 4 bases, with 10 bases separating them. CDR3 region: CASSVATGGYGYTF. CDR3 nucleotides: TGTGCCAGCAGCGTAGCTACGGGTGGCTATGGCTACACCTTC.

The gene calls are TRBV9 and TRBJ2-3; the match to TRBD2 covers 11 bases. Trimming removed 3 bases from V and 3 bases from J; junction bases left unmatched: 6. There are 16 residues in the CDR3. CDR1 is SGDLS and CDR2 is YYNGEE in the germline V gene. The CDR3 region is CASSGSGGAGTDTQYF. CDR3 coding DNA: TGTGCCAGCAGCGGTAGCGGGGGGGCCGGTACAGATACGCAGTATTTT.

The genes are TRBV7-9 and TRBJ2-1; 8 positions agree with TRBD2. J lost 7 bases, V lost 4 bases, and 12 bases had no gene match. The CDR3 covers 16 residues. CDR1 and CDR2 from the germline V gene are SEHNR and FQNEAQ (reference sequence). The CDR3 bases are TGTGCCAGCAGCTCACGGACTAGCCTTTTATCGAATGAGCAGTTCTTC. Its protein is CASSSRTSLLSNEQFF.

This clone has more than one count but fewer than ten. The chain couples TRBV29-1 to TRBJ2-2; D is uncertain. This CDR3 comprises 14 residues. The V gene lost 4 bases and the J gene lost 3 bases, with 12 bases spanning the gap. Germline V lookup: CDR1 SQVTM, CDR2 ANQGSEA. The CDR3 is CSVVLALHTGELFF. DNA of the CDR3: TGCAGCGTTGTCCTCGCGTTACACACCGGGGAGCTGTTTTTT.

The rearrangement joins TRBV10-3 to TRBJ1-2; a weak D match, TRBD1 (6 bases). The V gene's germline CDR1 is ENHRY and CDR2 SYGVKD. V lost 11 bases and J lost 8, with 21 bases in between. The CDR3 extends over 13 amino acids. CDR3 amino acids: CASNGGATEGYTF. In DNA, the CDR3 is TGTGCCTCCAACGGGGGGGCGACGGAGGGCTACACCTTC.

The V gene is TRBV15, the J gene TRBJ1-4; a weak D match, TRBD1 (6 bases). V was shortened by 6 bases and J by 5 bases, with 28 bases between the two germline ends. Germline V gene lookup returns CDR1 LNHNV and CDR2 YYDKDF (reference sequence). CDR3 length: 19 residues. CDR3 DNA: TGTGCCACCAGACTAGAGGGAGCAGGTCGCACCAGGGGAAATGAAAAACTGTTTTTT. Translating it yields CATRLEGAGRTRGNEKLFF.

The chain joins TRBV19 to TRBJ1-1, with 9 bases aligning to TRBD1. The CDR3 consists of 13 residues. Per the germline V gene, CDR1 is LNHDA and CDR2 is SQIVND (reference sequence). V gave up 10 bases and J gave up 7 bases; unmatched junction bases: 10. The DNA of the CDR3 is TGTGCCACTAAGGGACAGGGACGGGGTGAAGCTTTCTTT. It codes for CATKGQGRGEAFF.

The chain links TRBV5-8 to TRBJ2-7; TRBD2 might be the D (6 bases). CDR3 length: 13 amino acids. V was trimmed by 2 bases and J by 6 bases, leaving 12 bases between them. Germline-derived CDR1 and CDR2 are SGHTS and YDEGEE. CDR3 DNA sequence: TGTGCCAGCAGCTTCCCCCAGGGAGGCGAGCAGTACTTC. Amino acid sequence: CASSFPQGGEQYF.

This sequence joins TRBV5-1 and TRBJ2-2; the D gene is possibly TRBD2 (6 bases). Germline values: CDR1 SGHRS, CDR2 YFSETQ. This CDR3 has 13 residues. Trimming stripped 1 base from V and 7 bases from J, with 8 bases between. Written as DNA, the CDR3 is TGCGCCAGCAGCTTGTGGGGGGACGGGGAGCTGTTTTTT. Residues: CASSLWGDGELFF.

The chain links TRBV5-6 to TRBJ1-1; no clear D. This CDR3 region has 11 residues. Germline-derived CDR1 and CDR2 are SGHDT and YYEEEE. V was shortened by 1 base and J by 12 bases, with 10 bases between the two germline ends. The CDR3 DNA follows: TGTGCCAGCAGCTTGTTAAGCGATACTTTCTTT. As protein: CASSLLSDTFF.

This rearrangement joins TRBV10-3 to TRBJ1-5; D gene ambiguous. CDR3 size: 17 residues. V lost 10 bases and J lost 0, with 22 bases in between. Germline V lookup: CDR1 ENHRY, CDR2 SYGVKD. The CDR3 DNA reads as TGTGCCACCGGCCGTACTTCCCCGGGAGGTAGCAATCAGCCCCAGCATTTT. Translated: CATGRTSPGGSNQPQHF.

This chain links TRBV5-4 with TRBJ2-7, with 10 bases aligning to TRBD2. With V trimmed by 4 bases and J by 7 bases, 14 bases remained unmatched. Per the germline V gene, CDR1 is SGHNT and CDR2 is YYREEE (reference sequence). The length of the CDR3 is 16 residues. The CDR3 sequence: CASSQTSGPTPREQYF. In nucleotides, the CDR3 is TGTGCCAGCAGCCAGACTAGCGGGCCCACCCCTCGAGAGCAGTACTTC.

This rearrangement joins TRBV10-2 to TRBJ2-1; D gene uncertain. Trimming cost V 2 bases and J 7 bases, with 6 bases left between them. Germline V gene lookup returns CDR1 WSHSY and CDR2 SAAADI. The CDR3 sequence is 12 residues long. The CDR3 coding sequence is TGCGCCAGCAGTGAGACAGTGAATGAGCAGTTCTTC. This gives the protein CASSETVNEQFF.

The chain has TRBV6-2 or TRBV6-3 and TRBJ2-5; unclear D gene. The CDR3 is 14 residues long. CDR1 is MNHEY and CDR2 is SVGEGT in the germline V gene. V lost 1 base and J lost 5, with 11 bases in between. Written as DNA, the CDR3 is TGTGCCAGCAGTTACTTGGAAGAGGCCGAGACCCAGTACTTC. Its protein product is CASSYLEEAETQYF.

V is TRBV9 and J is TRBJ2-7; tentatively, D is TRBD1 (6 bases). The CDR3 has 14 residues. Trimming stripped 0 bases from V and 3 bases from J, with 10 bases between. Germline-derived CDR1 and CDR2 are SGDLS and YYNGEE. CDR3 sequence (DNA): TGTGCCAGCAGCGTAGGGGGGCCGTTCTACGAGCAGTACTTC. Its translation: CASSVGGPFYEQYF.

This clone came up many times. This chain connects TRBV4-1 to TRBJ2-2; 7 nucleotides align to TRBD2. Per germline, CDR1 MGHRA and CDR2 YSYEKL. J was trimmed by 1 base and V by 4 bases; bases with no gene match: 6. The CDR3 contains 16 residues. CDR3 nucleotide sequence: TGCGCCAGCAGCCCTCAGGGAGGGGAGAACACCGGGGAGCTGTTTTTT. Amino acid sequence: CASSPQGGENTGELFF.